The 10 T cell receptor beta chains in this list originate from one sample, sequenced in a study of T cells in Graves' hyperthyroidism and ophthalmopathy. The investigators amplified TCR beta CDR3 regions from RNA transcripts. HTBI primers were employed in a first-round RT-PCR of the TCR CDR3. MiXCR, applied by TCRdb to the multiplex PCR reads, yields one record per CDR3 protein. This table has a few hundred thousand distinct CDR3 sequences, approximately 15% appearing once. Sequencing used blood. The receptors shown here come from a middle-aged woman with Graves' ophthalmopathy.

J is TRBJ1-2 and V is TRBV5-1, with TRBD1 matching over 7 bases. Looked up from germline, CDR1 is SGHRS and CDR2 is YFSETQ. This CDR3 has 14 residues. The junction had 5 bases not matched to a gene; V was cut back by 2 bases and J by 4 bases. CDR3 bases: TGCGCCAGCAGCTTACCTGGGACAGCCTATGGCTACACCTTC. Translation gives CASSLPGTAYGYTF.

This clonotype was recorded at least ten times. The J gene is TRBJ1-1, the V gene TRBV30; the D gene is possibly TRBD1 (6 bases). CDR3 length: 13 residues. The germline V gene encodes CDR1 GTSNPN and CDR2 SVGIG (reference sequence). V was trimmed by 3 bases and J by 4 bases, leaving 12 bases between them. CDR3 sequence reads: CAWSRGGVTEAFF. CDR3 nucleotides: TGTGCCTGGAGCCGGGGGGGCGTCACTGAAGCTTTCTTT. Based on the CDR3 plus reference TRBV30 and TRBJ1-1, the full variable domain is SQTIHQWPATLVQPVGSPLSLECTVEGTSNPNLYWYRQAAGRGLQLLFYSVGIGQISSEVPQNLSASRPQDRQFILSSKKLLLSDSGFYLCAWSRGGVTEAFFGQGTRLTVV.

On this clonotype itself: A much larger clone differs from this one at a single base, so this may be a read error. This chain connects TRBV11-1 to TRBJ1-4; D unclear. CDR3 length equals 16 residues. V was shortened by 6 bases and J by 4 bases, with 18 bases between the two germline ends. The germline V gene has CDR1 SGHAT and CDR2 FQDESV (reference sequence). CDR3 nucleotide sequence: TGTGCCAGCAGTCCCCCCGGTGCGGAGTTTAATGAAAAACTGTTTTTT. This translates into CASSPPGAEFNEKLFF. Using reference TRBV11-1 and TRBJ1-4 for the parts outside the CDR3, the full variable domain is EAEVAQSPRYKITEKSQAVAFWCDPISGHATLYWYRQILGQGPELLVQFQDESVVDDSQLPKDRFSAERLKGVDSTLKIQPAELGDSAMYLCASSPPGAEFNEKLFFGSGTQLSVL.

The chain employs TRBV29-1 and TRBJ1-2; no firm D call. Trimming removed 6 bases at V and 8 bases at J, with 13 bases between. The CDR3 runs 11 residues. Germline V gene sequence: CDR1 SQVTM, CDR2 ANQGSEA. Here the CDR3 DNA reads TGCAGCGTCCCCTCGTTGCTGGGCTACACCTTC. This gives the protein CSVPSLLGYTF.

This clonotype was recorded a few times. An end of the junction does not agree with germline; a read error may underlie this. V and J are TRBV20-1 and TRBJ2-7, with TRBD2 as a possible D gene (5 bases). The germline V gene encodes CDR1 DFQATT and CDR2 SNEGSKA (reference sequence). CDR3 length: 17 amino acids. The CDR3 sequence: CSASRTDVGPTSMYGHF. CDR3 in DNA: TGCAGTGCTAGTCGGACTGACGTTGGACCTACGAGCATGTACGGCCACTTC.

This clonotype was recorded many times. The V call is TRBV30, the J call TRBJ2-3; possibly TRBD1 for D (5 bases). The V gene's germline CDR1 is GTSNPN and CDR2 SVGIG (reference sequence). The CDR3 loop spans 15 amino acids. V was cut by 1 base and J by 1 base, with 12 bases left in between. In DNA form, the CDR3 reads TGTGCCTGGAGTGAGGGGATCATCGGCACAGATACGCAGTATTTT. This translates into CAWSEGIIGTDTQYF.

This chain uses TRBV7-9 with TRBJ2-2; 12 bases agree with TRBD2. The CDR3 consists of 16 residues. Germline-derived CDR1 and CDR2 are SEHNR and FQNEAQ (reference sequence). V lost 5 bases, J lost 5 bases, and 6 bases stayed unmatched. The CDR3 DNA is TGTGCCAGCAGCCCCGGACTAGCGGGGACGACCGGGGAGCTGTTTTTT. Translated: CASSPGLAGTTGELFF.

This clonotype was counted many times. This chain joins TRBV2 and TRBJ2-1; D unresolved. Germline V gene lookup returns CDR1 SNHLY and CDR2 FYNNEI. V lost 6 bases to trimming and J lost 4 bases, with 10 bases between them. The CDR3 sequence is 13 residues long. CDR3 coding DNA: TGTGCCAGCAGGGACCCCTTGTACAATGAGCAGTTCTTC. Translated, it gives CASRDPLYNEQFF.

This clonotype was picked up many times. The chain recombines TRBV7-3 with TRBJ1-1; no firm D call. Per germline, CDR1 SGHTA and CDR2 FQGTGA. This CDR3 has 15 amino acids. The germline V and J ends were trimmed by 5 bases and 3 bases, with 16 bases remaining between them. Here the CDR3 DNA reads TGTGCCAGCAGCCCAGACCCAATGGGAGACACTGAAGCTTTCTTT. Its translation is CASSPDPMGDTEAFF.

The chain recombines TRBV29-1 with TRBJ1-1, with D possibly TRBD1 on 6 matching bases. Trimming removed 7 bases at V and 4 bases at J, with 16 bases between. Germline values: CDR1 SQVTM, CDR2 ANQGSEA. The CDR3 sequence is 13 residues long. CDR3 coding DNA: TGCAGCGGGGGGCAAGGAAGTCGCACTGAAGCTTTCTTT. Protein sequence: CSGGQGSRTEAFF.